This record looks at one T cell receptor (beta chain) sequence and its context. Its antigen is not identified. A read error may be the cause here, since a much bigger clone is one base away. TCRdb fed the reads into MiXCR, producing one record per CDR3 protein. The sample carries fewer than 250,000 distinct CDR3 sequences, 10% to 15% recorded once. The data were obtained in a study of T cell repertoires in cytomegalovirus infection. Study-wide context: It can be stated that public TCR beta signatures indicated CMV infection as well as a matching HLA type.

General study findings and limits: Dominating the ex vivo response were HLA-C-restricted CMV-specific TCR beta clonotypes. Of the TCR beta families, the public ones yielded a cumulative frequency that identified carriers of CMV plus the relevant HLA.

CDR3 length equals 14 residues. The V gene's germline CDR1 is DFQATT and CDR2 SNEGSKA (reference sequence). The source material was PBMCs. This sequence was found in a human donor in good health (CMV status not recorded). Some clones in this sample may be carry-over from other donors' samples. V and J are TRBV20-1 and TRBJ2-4; TRBD1 might be the D (5 bases). In nucleotides, the CDR3 is TGCAGTGCTAGAGATCCGGGCCCAGGGAACATTCAGTCCTTC. It is translated as CSARDPGPGNIQSF.